This TCR beta chain was captured in a study of blood T cells in healthy people across ages. Study-level findings and limits: The recorded TCR beta diversity per million T cells decreased in a roughly linear manner with age. Compared with aged donors, long-lived donors showed fewer expanded clones, suggesting selection.

Worth noting for this clonotype: Its antigen is unknown.

Isolating PBMCs gave at least 6.5 million of these cells per sample. Primers used in a second PCR of about 6 to 11 cycles were a sample-barcoded 5' primer and a J-beta primer mix. Each cDNA was tagged by a template-switch adaptor containing 12 random nucleotides. TCRdb called the 5' RACE reads again in MiXCR, with one record for every CDR3 protein. Here the sample spans fewer than 750,000 distinct CDR3 sequences, 40% to 65% being singletons. The TCR was taken from a woman older than 75 in good health. Sequencing was carried out using blood.

CDR3 amino acids: CASSRILQGPGETQYF. The CDR3 DNA follows: TGTGCCAGCAGCCGGATTCTACAGGGGCCAGGGGAGACCCAGTACTTC. This chain uses TRBV5-5 with TRBJ2-5; TRBD1 agrees at 7 bases. Trimming at V came to 4 bases and at J to 5 bases, leaving 14 bases not matched to a gene. In germline, CDR1 is SGHKS, CDR2 YYEKEE (reference sequence). This CDR3 has 16 amino acids.